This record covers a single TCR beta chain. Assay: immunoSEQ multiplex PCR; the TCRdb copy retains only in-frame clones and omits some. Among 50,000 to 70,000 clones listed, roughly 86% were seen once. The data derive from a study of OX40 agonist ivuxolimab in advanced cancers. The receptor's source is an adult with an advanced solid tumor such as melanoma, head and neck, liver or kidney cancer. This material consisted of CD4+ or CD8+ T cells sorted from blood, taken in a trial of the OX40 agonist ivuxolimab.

DNA for the CDR3: TGTGCCAGCAGCTTGGTAGGGAGTCAGCCCCAGCATTTT. Its protein is CASSLVGSQPQHF. The chain recombines TRBV5-6 with TRBJ1-5; D call uncertain. The V gene lost 0 bases and the J gene lost 6 bases, with 7 bases spanning the gap. The CDR3 loop spans 13 amino acids. Germline assignment: CDR1 SGHDT and CDR2 YYEEEE.